This TCR beta chain was documented in a study of blood T cell repertoires in COVID-19. This CDR3 spans 15 amino acids. V was shortened by 0 bases and J by 0 bases, with 6 bases between the two germline ends. From germline, CDR1 is WNHNN and CDR2 SYGVQD (reference sequence). How the authors handled the data: Amplifying reference gene primers gave estimates of nucleated cell counts. Only in-frame clones appear in the TCRdb table, and some are missing; sequencing was by immunoSEQ multiplex PCR. That table is the source of V, J and clone size, and D and trimming were worked out from the DNA. The sample lists approximately 61,000 clones; around 88% were seen once.

This receptor was obtained from a human donor in a cohort sampled during active COVID-19. The rearrangement links TRBV10-1 to TRBJ2-1, with unresolved D. Sequencing was done on a sample of peripheral blood. CDR3 nucleotide sequence: TGCGCCAGCAGTGAGTCGCACAACTCCTACAATGAGCAGTTCTTC. Translating it yields CASSESHNSYNEQFF.